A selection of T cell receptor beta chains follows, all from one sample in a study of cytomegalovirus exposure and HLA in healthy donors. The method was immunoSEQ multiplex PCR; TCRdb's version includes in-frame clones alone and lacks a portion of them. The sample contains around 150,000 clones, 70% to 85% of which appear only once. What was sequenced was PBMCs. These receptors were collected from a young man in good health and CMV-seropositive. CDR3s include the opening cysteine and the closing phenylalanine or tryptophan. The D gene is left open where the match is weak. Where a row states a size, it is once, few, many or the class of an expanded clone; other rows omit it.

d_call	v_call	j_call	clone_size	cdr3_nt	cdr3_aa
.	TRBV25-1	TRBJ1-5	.	TGTGCCAGCAGTCCGGGGGGCAGCAATCAGCCCCAGCATTTT	CASSPGGSNQPQHF
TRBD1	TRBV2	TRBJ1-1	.	TGTGCCAGCAATGGACAGGGGGAGGGTGAAGCTTTCTTT	CASNGQGEGEAFF
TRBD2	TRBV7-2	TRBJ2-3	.	TGTGCCAGCAGCTTAAAAGCTAGCGGGGGGGCAGATACGCAGTATTTT	CASSLKASGGADTQYF
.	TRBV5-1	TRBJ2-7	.	TGCGCCAGCAGCCTGGACGGGACCTACGAGCAGTACTTC	CASSLDGTYEQYF
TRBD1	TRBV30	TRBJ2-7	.	TGTGCCTGGAGTGTCGAGGACAGGCCTCCTTCTAGTGACGAGCAGTACTTC	CAWSVEDRPPSSDEQYF
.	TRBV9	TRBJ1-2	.	TGTGCCAGCAGCGAAATTCGACAGGCTAGCTATGGCTACACCTTC	CASSEIRQASYGYTF
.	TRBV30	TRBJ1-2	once	TGTGCCTGGAGTGGACCACTAGGGAATGGCTACACCTTC	CAWSGPLGNGYTF
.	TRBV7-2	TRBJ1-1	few	TGTGCCAGCAGCTTAGTCGGGAACACTGAAGCTTTCTTT	CASSLVGNTEAFF
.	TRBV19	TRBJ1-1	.	TGTGCCAGTAGTATTTTTTACGGTCCGAACACTGAAGCTTTCTTT	CASSIFYGPNTEAFF
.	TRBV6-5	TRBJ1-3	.	TGTGCCAGCAGTTACTCTAGGGAGAGCTCTGGAAACACCATATATTTT	CASSYSRESSGNTIYF
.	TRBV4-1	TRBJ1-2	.	TGCGCCAGCAGCCAAGAACTAAGGAAGGGGAACTATGGCTACACCTTC	CASSQELRKGNYGYTF
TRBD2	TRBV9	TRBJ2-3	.	TGTGCCAGCAGCGCCTCGACGACTAGCGGGAGAGGGGATACGCAGTATTTT	CASSASTTSGRGDTQYF
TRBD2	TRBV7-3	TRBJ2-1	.	TGTGCCAGCAGCTTAAGAGGCGGGGGGGCCGGGTTCAATGAGCAGTTCTTC	CASSLRGGGAGFNEQFF
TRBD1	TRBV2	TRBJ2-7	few	TGTGCCAGCAGGATGACAGGGAGCTCCTACGAGCAGTACTTC	CASRMTGSSYEQYF
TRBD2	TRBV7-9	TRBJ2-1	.	TGTGCCAGCAGCCAGGGGCTAGCGGGCGGTTCAAGCTCCTACAATGAGCAGTTCTTC	CASSQGLAGGSSSYNEQFF
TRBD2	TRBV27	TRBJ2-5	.	TGTGCCAGCAGTCCGACTAGCGGTGGCCGGGAGACCCAGTACTTC	CASSPTSGGRETQYF
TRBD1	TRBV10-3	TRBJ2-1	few	TGTGCCATCAGTGAAGGGACAGTTACTCTCCTTTACAATGAGCAGTTCTTC	CAISEGTVTLLYNEQFF
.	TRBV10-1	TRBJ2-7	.	TGCGCCAGCAGTGAGTCCGGACAGCTCTACTACGAGCAGTACTTC	CASSESGQLYYEQYF
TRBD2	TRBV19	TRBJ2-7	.	TGTGCCAGTAGTATACAAGCGGGGGCCTACGAGCAGTACTTC	CASSIQAGAYEQYF
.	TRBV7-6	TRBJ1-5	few	TGTGCCAGCAGCTTACCCGGGGGGACCCAGCATTTT	CASSLPGGTQHF
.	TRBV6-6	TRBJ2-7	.	TGTGCCAGCAGTTACAGAGGACAGACCTACGAGCAGTACTTC	CASSYRGQTYEQYF
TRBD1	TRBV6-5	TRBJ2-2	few	TGTGCCAGCCAGGGGGCCACCGGGGAGCTGTTTTTT	CASQGATGELFF
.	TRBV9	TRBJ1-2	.	TGTGCCAGCAGCGAGGACATTAACTATGGCTACACCTTC	CASSEDINYGYTF
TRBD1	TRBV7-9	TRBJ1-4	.	TGTGCCAGCAGCTTATGGGAAGGGACAGGGGGCCGCACTAATGAAAAACTGTTTTTT	CASSLWEGTGGRTNEKLFF
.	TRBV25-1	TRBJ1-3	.	TGTGCCAGCAGTGAATACAGCGTAGATTCTGGAAACACCATATATTTT	CASSEYSVDSGNTIYF
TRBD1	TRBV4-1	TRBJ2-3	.	TGCGCCAGCAGCCAAGATAGGGGGCTTAAGCCAGATACGCAGTATTTT	CASSQDRGLKPDTQYF
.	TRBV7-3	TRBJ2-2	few	TGTGCCAGCAGCCAATTAGATACCGGGGAGCTGTTTTTT	CASSQLDTGELFF
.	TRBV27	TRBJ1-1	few	TGTGCCAGCCGACCGGGGGGGAACACTGAAGCTTTCTTT	CASRPGGNTEAFF
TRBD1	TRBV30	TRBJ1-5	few	TGTGCCTGGGATCGGACAGGAGGCAATCAGCCCCAGCATTTT	CAWDRTGGNQPQHF
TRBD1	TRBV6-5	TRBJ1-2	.	TGTGCCAGCAGGCAAGGAGGGGGCGGTGGCTACACCTTC	CASRQGGGGGYTF
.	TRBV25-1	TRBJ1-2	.	TGTGCCAGCAGTAACCATAGGAAAGACAGTAACTATGGCTACACCTTC	CASSNHRKDSNYGYTF
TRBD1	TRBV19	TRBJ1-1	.	TGTGCCAGTAGTATAGTCGGGACAGTGGGGACTGAAGCTTTCTTT	CASSIVGTVGTEAFF
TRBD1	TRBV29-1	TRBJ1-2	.	TGCAGCGCAATGGGACAGGGCTACTATGGCTACACCTTC	CSAMGQGYYGYTF
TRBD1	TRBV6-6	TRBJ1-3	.	TGTGCCAGCAGTTCCCCGACAGGGTTCTCTGGAAACACCATATATTTT	CASSSPTGFSGNTIYF
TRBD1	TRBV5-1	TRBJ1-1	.	TGCGCCAGCAGCGGGGTGGCAGGGGGGAACACTGAAGCTTTCTTT	CASSGVAGGNTEAFF
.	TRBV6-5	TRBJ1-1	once	TGTGCCAGCAGCCGCCAGGGAGGCGGTGGCGCTGAAGCTTTCTTT	CASSRQGGGGAEAFF
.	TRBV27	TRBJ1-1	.	TGTGCCAGCAGGTACGACAGCTTAATGAACACTGAAGCTTTCTTT	CASRYDSLMNTEAFF
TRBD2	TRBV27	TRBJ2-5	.	TGTGCCAGCAGTGAAGCTAGCGGGGGGGCAGAGACCCAGTACTTC	CASSEASGGAETQYF
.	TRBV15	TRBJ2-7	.	TGTGCCACCAGCAGAGATCTAGGCGGCACCTACGAGCAGTACTTC	CATSRDLGGTYEQYF
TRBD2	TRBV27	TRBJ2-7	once	TGTGCCAGCAGTACCTTGACTAGCGGGTACGAGCAGTACTTC	CASSTLTSGYEQYF
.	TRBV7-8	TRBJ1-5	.	TGTGCCAGCAGCTTAGGACAGGAGAGCAATCAGCCCCAGCATTTT	CASSLGQESNQPQHF
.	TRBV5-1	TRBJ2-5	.	TGCGCCAGCAGCTTCGAAGCTAGGGGCCAAGAGACCCAGTACTTC	CASSFEARGQETQYF
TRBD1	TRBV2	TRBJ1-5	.	TGTGCCAGCACCCAGCGGCAGGGGGCAGATCAGCCCCAGCATTTT	CASTQRQGADQPQHF
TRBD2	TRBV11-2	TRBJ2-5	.	TGTGCCAGCAGCTTACGACTAGCGGGGGGGCCAACCGAGACCCAGTACTTC	CASSLRLAGGPTETQYF
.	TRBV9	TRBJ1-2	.	TGTGCCAGCAGCCCCCTAGGGGGTGGCTATGGCTACACCTTC	CASSPLGGGYGYTF
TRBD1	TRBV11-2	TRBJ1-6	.	TGTGCCAGCAGCTTAGAGAGGAAGCAGGGGGTCGTTACACGCTCACCCCTCCACTTT	CASSLERKQGVVTRSPLHF
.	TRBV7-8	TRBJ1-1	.	TGTGCCAGCAGCTTAGTGCCGCGTGAAGCTTTCTTT	CASSLVPREAFF
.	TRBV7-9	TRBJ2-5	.	TGTGCCAGCAGCTTAGTGGAGCGGGAAGAGACCCAGTACTTC	CASSLVEREETQYF
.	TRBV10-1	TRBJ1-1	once	TGCGCCAGCAACAAGGAGCTAAACACTGAAGCTTTCTTT	CASNKELNTEAFF
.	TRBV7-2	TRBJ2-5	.	TGTGCCAGCAGCCGGGGACTGGAAGAGACCCAGTACTTC	CASSRGLEETQYF
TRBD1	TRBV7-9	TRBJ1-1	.	TGTGCCAGCACCGAATTCCGACAGGGTGGTGCTTTCTTT	CASTEFRQGGAFF
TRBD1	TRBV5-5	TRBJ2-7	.	TGTGCCAGCAGCCGGACAGGGGACTCCTACGAGCAGTACTTC	CASSRTGDSYEQYF
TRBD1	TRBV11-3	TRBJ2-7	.	TGTGCCAGCAGCTCTTCTGGGACAGCCTCCTACGAGCAGTACTTC	CASSSSGTASYEQYF
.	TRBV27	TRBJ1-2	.	TGTGCCAGCAGTTTTAGAGGTTTACTCGGCTACACCTTC	CASSFRGLLGYTF
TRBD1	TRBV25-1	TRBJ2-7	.	TGTGCCAGCAGTGAATATAACAGGGGGGTTATCTACGAGCAGTACTTC	CASSEYNRGVIYEQYF
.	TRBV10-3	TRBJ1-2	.	TGTGCCATCAGCCTGACGGGGTCGGGTGGCTACACCTTC	CAISLTGSGGYTF
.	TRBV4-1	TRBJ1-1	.	TGCGCCAGCAGCCAATTAGGACTAACTGAAGCTTTCTTT	CASSQLGLTEAFF
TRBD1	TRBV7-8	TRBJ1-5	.	TGTGCCAGCAGCTCATACAGGGCCAGGGGGCATCAGCCCCAGCATTTT	CASSSYRARGHQPQHF
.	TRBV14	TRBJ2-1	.	TGTGCCAGCAGCCACAGGGGAGTCTCCTACAATGAGCAGTTCTTC	CASSHRGVSYNEQFF